The 25 T cell receptor beta chains below all came from one sample that was sequenced in a study of blood T cell repertoires in COVID-19. Generated by immunoSEQ multiplex PCR, the TCRdb table keeps only in-frame clones and is missing some. The sample consists of around 140,000 clones, around 84% of them appearing once. Specimen: PBMCs or T cells enriched from blood (not recorded which). The origin of the receptors is a middle-aged man with acute COVID-19.

The V and J genes are TRBV30 and TRBJ1-5, with D possibly matching TRBD1 (6 bases). The CDR3 totals 15 residues. With 4 bases removed from V and 7 bases from J, the gap between germline ends came to 20 bases. CDR1 GTSNPN and CDR2 SVGIG come from the germline V gene (reference sequence). This chain's CDR3 is CAWNKGGGRDQPQHF. DNA of the CDR3: TGTGCCTGGAACAAAGGGGGGGGCCGGGACCAGCCCCAGCATTTT.

The chain has TRBV28 and TRBJ2-7; the match to TRBD1 covers 8 bases. V was clipped by 2 bases and J by 5 bases; unmatched bases: 5. The CDR3 is 14 amino acids. The germline V gene encodes CDR1 MDHEN and CDR2 SYDVKM. In DNA form, the CDR3 reads TGTGCCAGCAGTTTAGGCAGGGGGCATAACGAGCAGTACTTC. Translated: CASSLGRGHNEQYF. Supplemented by reference TRBV28 and TRBJ2-7, the full variable domain reads DVKVTQSSRYLVKRTGEKVFLECVQDMDHENMFWYRQDPGLGLRLIYFSYDVKMKEKGDIPEGYSVSREKKERFSLILESASTNQTSMYLCASSLGRGHNEQYFGPGTRLTVT.

V usage is TRBV7-2 and J usage is TRBJ2-7; TRBD2 might be the D (5 bases). The CDR3 contains 15 residues. V lost 4 bases and J lost 3, with 16 bases in between. Per germline, CDR1 SGHTA and CDR2 FQGNSA. This chain's CDR3 is CASSSLSSRGYEQYF. The CDR3 DNA is TGTGCCAGCAGCTCCCTGTCAAGTCGGGGCTACGAGCAGTACTTC. The complete variable domain, with remaining parts taken from reference TRBV7-2 and TRBJ2-7, reads GAGVSQSPSNKVTEKGKDVELRCDPISGHTALYWYRQSLGQGLEFLIYFQGNSAPDKSGLPSDRFSAERTGGSVSTLTIQRTQQEDSAVYLCASSSLSSRGYEQYFGPGTRLTVT.

This chain joins TRBV7-2 and TRBJ2-1; possible D gene TRBD2, 5 bases. V was cut by 2 bases and J by 8 bases, with 10 bases left in between. The CDR3 is made up of 13 amino acids. Germline-derived CDR1 and CDR2 are SGHTA and FQGNSA. CDR3 amino acids: CASSLIPGYEQFF. The CDR3 region has the DNA TGTGCCAGCAGCTTAATCCCGGGATATGAGCAGTTCTTC.

The V call is TRBV14, the J call TRBJ2-7; no clear D. The CDR3 has 12 amino acids. Germline loops: CDR1 SGHDN, CDR2 FVKESK. V shed 3 bases and J shed 5 bases, with 8 bases lying between them. DNA of the CDR3: TGTGCCAGCAGCCATACGAGCAACGAGCAGTACTTC. Translating gives CASSHTSNEQYF.

This clone was detected only a few times. Within the sample, other DNA sequences also encode this same CDR3. The chain is built from TRBV2 and TRBJ2-1, with 13 bases matching TRBD2. The CDR3 has 15 amino acids. Germline CDR1 reads SNHLY; CDR2 reads FYNNEI. Trimming removed 4 bases from V and 4 bases from J; junction bases left unmatched: 1. For the CDR3, the DNA is TGTGCCAGCAGTGTACTAGCGGGAGGGTACAATGAGCAGTTCTTC. Its translation is CASSVLAGGYNEQFF.

This clone was detected only once. V and J are TRBV3-1 (or the pseudogene TRBV3-2) and TRBJ1-2; 7 nucleotides line up with TRBD1. Germline V gives CDR1 LGHDT, CDR2 YNNKEL (reference sequence). The junction had 6 bases not matched to a gene; V was cut back by 1 base and J by 7 bases. The CDR3 sequence is 14 residues long. The CDR3 is CASSQVASGGGYTF. The CDR3 DNA reads TGTGCCAGCAGCCAAGTAGCTTCAGGGGGTGGCTACACCTTC.

This clone was seen a few times. The chain carries TRBV6-4 and TRBJ2-3; 10 bases are shared with TRBD2. Germline values: CDR1 MRHNA, CDR2 SNTAGT. Unmatched junction bases numbered 27, after V lost 11 bases and J lost 4 bases. The CDR3 consists of 20 residues. CDR3 amino acids: CAGILSSGSWGLTQADTQYF. The CDR3 nucleotides read TGTGCCGGAATCTTATCTAGCGGGAGCTGGGGTTTAACGCAGGCAGATACGCAGTATTTT.

The rearrangement uses TRBV28 and TRBJ1-4; D unclear. This CDR3 spans 15 amino acids. Germline V CDR1 and CDR2: MDHEN, SYDVKM. V was clipped by 4 bases and J by 0 bases, with 9 bases between them. CDR3 nucleotide sequence: TGTGCCAGCAGTTCCTACAGAGCAACTAATGAAAAACTGTTTTTT. Residues: CASSSYRATNEKLFF.

The chain employs TRBV18 and TRBJ1-5; D not resolved. The CDR3 has 13 residues. The V end lost 4 bases, the J end lost 4 bases, and 8 bases lay between the germline ends. CDR1 is KGHSH, CDR2 LQKENI, per germline. CDR3 bases: TGTGCCAGCTCACTAGACGGGAATCAGCCCCAGCATTTT. Protein sequence: CASSLDGNQPQHF. Full variable domain (outside the CDR3, taken from reference TRBV18 and TRBJ1-5): NAGVMQNPRHLVRRRGQEARLRCSPMKGHSHVYWYRQLPEEGLKFMVYLQKENIIDESGMPKERFSAEFPKEGPSILRIQQVVRGDSAAYFCASSLDGNQPQHFGDGTRLSIL.

The rearrangement joins TRBV18 to TRBJ1-6; 8 nucleotides align to TRBD1. J was trimmed by 7 bases and V by 5 bases; bases with no gene match: 13. This CDR3 region has 17 residues. Germline V gene lookup returns CDR1 KGHSH and CDR2 LQKENI. The CDR3 bases are TGTGCCAGCTCAGCGGGACAGGCCGCCGAGCCCAATTCACCCCTCCACTTT. It is translated as CASSAGQAAEPNSPLHF.

This sequence joins TRBV5-5 and TRBJ1-5, with D tentatively TRBD1 (6 bases). The germline V and J ends were trimmed by 3 bases and 9 bases, with 13 bases remaining between them. The CDR3 runs to 13 residues. Germline CDR1 and CDR2: SGHKS and YYEKEE (reference sequence). CDR3 protein: CASSWGTLPPQHF. The CDR3 nucleotides read TGTGCCAGCAGCTGGGGGACATTACCGCCCCAGCATTTT.

The rearrangement uses TRBV25-1 and TRBJ1-2; D unresolved. Germline assignment: CDR1 MGHDK and CDR2 SYGVNS. Trimming cost V 3 bases and J 2 bases, with 10 bases left between them. The CDR3 runs to 14 residues. CDR3 DNA sequence: TGTGCCAGCAGTGACCCCGGGAGCAACTATGGCTACACCTTC. Its translation is CASSDPGSNYGYTF.

The chain has TRBV19 and TRBJ2-2, with 9 bases matching TRBD1. V gave up 7 bases and J gave up 4 bases; unmatched junction bases: 7. The CDR3 has 15 residues. Per the germline V gene, CDR1 is LNHDA and CDR2 is SQIVND (reference sequence). The CDR3 sequence: CASTSNRGLTGELFF. In nucleotides, the CDR3 is TGTGCCAGTACCTCGAACAGGGGGCTCACCGGGGAGCTGTTTTTT.

J is TRBJ2-2 and V is TRBV5-4, with D possibly being TRBD1 (5 bases). V shed 2 bases and J shed 7 bases, with 15 bases lying between them. In germline, CDR1 is SGHNT, CDR2 YYREEE (reference sequence). The CDR3 consists of 15 residues. Written as DNA, the CDR3 is TGTGCCAGCAGCTTAATTCAGGGCAGTGGCGGGGAGCTGTTTTTT. This translates into CASSLIQGSGGELFF.

The chain is built from TRBV3-1 (or the pseudogene TRBV3-2) and TRBJ2-1, with D uncertain. The CDR3 extends over 12 amino acids. Trimming shortened V by 5 bases and J by 6 bases, and 8 bases separated the two germline ends. CDR1 and CDR2 (germline): LGHDT, YNNKEL (reference sequence). CDR3 bases: TGTGCCAGCAGCTCCCTCGGCAATGAGCAGTTCTTC. This codes for CASSSLGNEQFF.

CDR3 residues: CASSLRPRDGYTF. The CDR3 DNA follows: TGTGCCAGCAGCTTAAGGCCCAGGGATGGCTACACCTTC. The V and J genes are TRBV7-3 and TRBJ1-2; weak D call: TRBD1 (5 bases). Germline CDR1 SGHTA, CDR2 FQGTGA. V was shortened by 1 base and J by 6 bases, with 9 bases between the two germline ends. The CDR3 totals 13 residues.

This chain links TRBV9 with TRBJ1-1; unclear D gene. V gave up 2 bases and J gave up 0 bases, with 5 bases separating them. The CDR3 is 13 amino acids. Germline V gene sequence: CDR1 SGDLS, CDR2 YYNGEE. CDR3 DNA sequence: TGTGCCAGCAGCGTCAATGTGAACACTGAAGCTTTCTTT. Its translation: CASSVNVNTEAFF.

The chain joins TRBV10-3 to TRBJ1-5, with a tentative D call TRBD1 (5 bases). The CDR3 sequence is 14 residues long. Trimming removed 3 bases from V and 7 bases from J, with 13 bases in between. Germline loops: CDR1 ENHRY, CDR2 SYGVKD. The CDR3 sequence is CAISDPKSGQPQHF. The CDR3 nucleotides are TGTGCCATCAGTGATCCAAAGTCAGGGCAGCCCCAGCATTTT.

J is TRBJ1-5 and V is TRBV27, with a weak D call TRBD1 (5 bases). Trimming left V 5 bases short and J 4 bases short, with 9 bases between. Germline V gene lookup returns CDR1 MNHEY and CDR2 SMNVEV (reference sequence). This CDR3 is built from 13 residues. CDR3 DNA: TGTGCCAGCAGTAGGCAGGGTAATCAGCCCCAGCATTTT. Encoded protein: CASSRQGNQPQHF.

The chain is built from TRBV6-5 and TRBJ2-7; TRBD1 matches 9 bases. The germline V gene has CDR1 MNHEY and CDR2 SVGAGI. V shed 6 bases, J shed 2 bases, and the junction held 8 bases outside the gene matches. CDR3 length: 15 amino acids. The CDR3: CASSLRGQGTYEQYF. CDR3 in DNA: TGTGCCAGCAGCCTCAGGGGACAGGGTACCTACGAGCAGTACTTC.

The rearrangement joins TRBV14 to TRBJ1-1; D not resolved. The V gene lost 1 base and the J gene lost 1 base, with 7 bases spanning the gap. Germline values: CDR1 SGHDN, CDR2 FVKESK. The CDR3 contains 14 residues. The CDR3 DNA follows: TGTGCCAGCAGCCAAGTCGCAGGGAACACTGAAGCTTTCTTT. As protein: CASSQVAGNTEAFF. The full variable domain, with the rest looked up from reference TRBV14 and TRBJ1-1, is EAGVTQFPSHSVIEKGQTVTLRCDPISGHDNLYWYRRVMGKEIKFLLHFVKESKQDESGMPNNRFLAERTGGTYSTLKVQPAELEDSGVYFCASSQVAGNTEAFFGQGTRLTVV.

The V gene is TRBV29-1, the J gene TRBJ2-3; D is unresolved. The CDR3 is 12 amino acids. The germline V and J ends were trimmed by 3 bases and 8 bases, with 12 bases remaining between them. The germline V gene has CDR1 SQVTM and CDR2 ANQGSEA. CDR3 coding DNA: TGCAGCGTTGAGGAACGCGGTGGTACGCAGTATTTT. This codes for CSVEERGGTQYF.

This clone has a handful of counts. The chain has TRBV9 and TRBJ1-1; D not certain. From germline, CDR1 is SGDLS and CDR2 YYNGEE. CDR3 length: 15 residues. The germline V and J ends were trimmed by 0 bases and 7 bases, with 16 bases remaining between them. The CDR3 region is CASSVVGGVGGEAFF. CDR3 DNA sequence: TGTGCCAGCAGCGTAGTCGGTGGGGTAGGAGGTGAAGCTTTCTTT.

The V and J genes are TRBV7-3 and TRBJ2-3; 9 positions match TRBD2. After removal of 0 bases from V and 9 bases from J, the junction contained 10 bases not matched to a gene. CDR1 SGHTA and CDR2 FQGTGA come from the germline V gene. The CDR3 has 16 residues. CDR3: CASSLTHSGSSSTQYF. DNA for the CDR3: TGTGCCAGCAGCTTAACTCATAGCGGGAGCTCTAGCACGCAGTATTTT.